This T cell receptor beta chain was documented in a study of T cell changes during pregnancy in multiple sclerosis (dated 2019 in TCRdb). For the wider study: In women with multiple sclerosis, the researchers looked at how the T cell repertoire shifted as pregnancy progressed.

Library construction relied on the immunoSEQ multiplex PCR assay. TCRdb took over this immuneACCESS table, retaining in-frame rearrangements with V and J assigned. Such tables are incomplete; in checked studies, under half of the missing clones stem from an unresolved V gene, and the remainder is unexplained. Present in this sample are 100,000 or so clones, 90% to 95% of which were seen just once. Approximately 3.7% of the sample lies in the top ten. Counted from cysteine to phenylalanine, this CDR3 has 17 amino acids. CDR3 DNA is the only sequence kept; it has 51 bases, read in frame from the first base. CDR1 and CDR2 are drawn from the germline V gene: SGDLS, YYNGEE. Relative to germline, V is missing 4 bases and J is missing 0 bases, with 9 bases of the junction outside any gene match. On this clone: Its recognized antigen is unknown. No quality values exist for individual bases; no much larger clone is one base distant.

The chain is made from TRBV9 and TRBJ1-3, with TRBD1 identical over 8 junction bases. The specimen comprised peripheral blood, sampled after pregnancy. This clonotype originated in a female donor with multiple sclerosis, enrolled in a pregnancy study. The CDR3 region: CASSSTGTGASGNTIYF. Here is the DNA: TGTGCCAGCAGCTCTACCGGGACAGGAGCCTCTGGAAACACCATATATTTT. Joined to the reference TRBV9 and TRBJ1-3 proteins, this CDR3 gives the full variable domain: DSGVTQTPKHLITATGQRVTLRCSPRSGDLSVYWYQQSLDQGLQFLIQYYNGEERAKGNILERFSAQQFPDLHSELNLSSLELGDSALYFCASSSTGTGASGNTIYFGEGSWLTVV.